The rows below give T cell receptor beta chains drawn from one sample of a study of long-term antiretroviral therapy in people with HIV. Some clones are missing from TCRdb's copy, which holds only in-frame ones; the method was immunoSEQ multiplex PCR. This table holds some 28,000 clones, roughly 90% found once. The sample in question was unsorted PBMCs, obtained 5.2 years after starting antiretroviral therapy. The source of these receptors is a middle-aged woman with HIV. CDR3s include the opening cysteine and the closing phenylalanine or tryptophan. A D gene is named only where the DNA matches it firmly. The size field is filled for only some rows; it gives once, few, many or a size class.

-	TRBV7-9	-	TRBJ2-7	TGTGCCAGCAGCTTAATCGGTAGCCCTGGGGAGCAGTACTTC	CASSLIGSPGEQYF
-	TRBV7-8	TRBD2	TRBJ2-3	TGTGCCAGCAGCTTCGGGAGGGCCGGCACAGATACGCAGTATTTT	CASSFGRAGTDTQYF
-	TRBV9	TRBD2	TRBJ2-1	TGTGCCAGCAGCGTAGGGAGCGGGGAGGAGCAGTTCTTC	CASSVGSGEEQFF
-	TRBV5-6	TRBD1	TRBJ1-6	TGTGCCAGCAGCTTGAGGTTAGGGGGCGGTTCACCCCTCCACTTT	CASSLRLGGGSPLHF
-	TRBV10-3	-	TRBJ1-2	TGTGCCATCAGTGTTCAGGATGGGAACTATGGCTACACCTTC	CAISVQDGNYGYTF
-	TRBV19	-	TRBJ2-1	TGTGCCAGTAGTATAGTTAAGGATGAGCAGTTCTTC	CASSIVKDEQFF
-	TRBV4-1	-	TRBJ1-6	TGCGCCAGCAGCCAAGATGGTAGGGGCTATTCACCCCTCCACTTT	CASSQDGRGYSPLHF
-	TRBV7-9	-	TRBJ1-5	TGTGCCAGCAGCTCCGGACAGCGGCCCCAGCATTTT	CASSSGQRPQHF
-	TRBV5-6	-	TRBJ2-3	TGTGCCAGCAGCTTGGTCGCGGGCGGCACAGATACGCAGTATTTT	CASSLVAGGTDTQYF
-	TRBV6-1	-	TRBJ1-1	TGTGCCACCCAGGCGAACACTGAAGCTTTCTTT	CATQANTEAFF
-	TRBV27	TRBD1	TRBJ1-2	TGTGCCAGCAGCCGGGACAGGGGTTCGCATGGCTACACCTTC	CASSRDRGSHGYTF
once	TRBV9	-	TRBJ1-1	TGTGCCAGCAGCGCAGTGGGCAGGGCGGGCACTGAAGCTTTCTTT	CASSAVGRAGTEAFF
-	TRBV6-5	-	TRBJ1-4	TGTGCCAGCAGTCCTCTGAAGGCTCATGAAAAACTGTTTTTT	CASSPLKAHEKLFF
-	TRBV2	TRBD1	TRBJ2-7	TGTGCCAGCACTGGGGACAGGGGGCTCTACGAGCAGTACTTC	CASTGDRGLYEQYF
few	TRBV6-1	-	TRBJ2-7	TGTGCCAGCAGTAAAGGCCCCTACGAGCAGTACTTC	CASSKGPYEQYF
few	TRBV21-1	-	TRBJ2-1	TGTGCCAGCAGCAAAGCCGATGAAGGGTTTCCGTCTCCCTACAATGAGCAGTTCTTC	CASSKADEGFPSPYNEQFF
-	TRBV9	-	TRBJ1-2	TGTGCCAGCAGCGTATCGGGGGGCTCCTATGGCTACACCTTC	CASSVSGGSYGYTF
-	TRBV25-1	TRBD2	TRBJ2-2	TGTGCCAGCAGTGACCCCCTCGGGCTAGCGGGAGGGGCCGGGGAGCTGTTTTTT	CASSDPLGLAGGAGELFF
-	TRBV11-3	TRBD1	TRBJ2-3	TGTGCCAGTGGGGACAGCTACACAGATACGCAGTATTTT	CASGDSYTDTQYF
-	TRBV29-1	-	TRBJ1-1	TGCAGCGTTCGGGCGGGGGGGATATCTGAAGCTTTCTTT	CSVRAGGISEAFF
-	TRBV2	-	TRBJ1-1	TGTGCCAGCAGTGACAGGGAAGCTTTCTTT	CASSDREAFF
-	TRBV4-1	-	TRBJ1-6	TGCGCCAGCAGCCAGGCTCAGACGGGGAATTCACCCCTCCACTTT	CASSQAQTGNSPLHF
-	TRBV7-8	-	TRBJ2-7	TGTGCCAGCAGCTTAGGATCCACCTACTACGAGCAGTACTTC	CASSLGSTYYEQYF
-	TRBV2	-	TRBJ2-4	TGTGCCAGCAGTTCGGTCCAGGCAGGGATTCAGTACTTC	CASSSVQAGIQYF
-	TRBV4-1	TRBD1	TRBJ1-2	TGCGCCAGCAGCCAATTACAGGGGATCCAATATGGCTACACCTTC	CASSQLQGIQYGYTF
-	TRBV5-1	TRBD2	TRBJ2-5	TGCGCCAGCAGCACCACTAGCGGGGCCCAGACCCAGTACTTC	CASSTTSGAQTQYF
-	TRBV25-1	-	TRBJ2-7	TGTGCCAGCAGTGAAGCCCTGTCCCCCCACGAGCAGTACTTC	CASSEALSPHEQYF
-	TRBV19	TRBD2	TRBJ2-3	TGTGCCAGTATGGGACTAGCGGGAAGCACAGATACGCAGTATTTT	CASMGLAGSTDTQYF
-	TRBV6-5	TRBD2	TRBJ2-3	TGTGCCAGCAGTTCGCTGACTAGCCCAGATACGCAGTATTTT	CASSSLTSPDTQYF
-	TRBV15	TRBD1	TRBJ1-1	TGTGCCACCAGCCTTCGGACAGGGGGCTTTGCGGGGGCTTTCTTT	CATSLRTGGFAGAFF
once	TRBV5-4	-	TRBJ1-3	TGTGCCAGCGGCAGCCCGGGTGGAAACACCATATATTTT	CASGSPGGNTIYF
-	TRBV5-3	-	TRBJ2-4	TGTGCCAGGACACAGGGTATTGGAAACATTCAGTACTTC	CARTQGIGNIQYF
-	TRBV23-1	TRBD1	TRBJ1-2	TGCGCCAGCAGTCAATCGGGTGGACAGGGGCTTAACTATGGCTACACCTTC	CASSQSGGQGLNYGYTF
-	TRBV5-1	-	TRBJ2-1	TGCGCCAGCAGCTTGGACACGAGCGGAGGAGTCTGGGATGAGCAGTTCTTC	CASSLDTSGGVWDEQFF
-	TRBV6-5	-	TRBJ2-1	TGTGCCAGCAGTCCCCGAATGTTGGCCTACAATGAGCAGTTCTTC	CASSPRMLAYNEQFF
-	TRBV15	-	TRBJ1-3	TGTGCCACCAGCAGAGACAGTTATTTCTCTGGAAACACCATATATTTT	CATSRDSYFSGNTIYF
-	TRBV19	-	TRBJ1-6	TGTGCCAGTAGTATTGGTCAAATTAATTCACCCCTCCACTTT	CASSIGQINSPLHF
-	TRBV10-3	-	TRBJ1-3	TGTGCCATCAGTGAGTCTCCGAGCTCTGGAAACACCATATATTTT	CAISESPSSGNTIYF
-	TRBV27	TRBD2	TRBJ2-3	TGTGCCAGCAGTCTTTCGACTAGCGTGGATACGCAGTATTTT	CASSLSTSVDTQYF
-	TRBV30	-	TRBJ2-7	TGTGCCTGGAGTAAACTTTGGGGGCAGTACTTC	CAWSKLWGQYF
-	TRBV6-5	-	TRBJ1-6	TGTGCCAGCACCGGCGGACAATATAATTCACCCCTCCACTTT	CASTGGQYNSPLHF
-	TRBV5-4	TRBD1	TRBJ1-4	TGTGCCAGCAGCTATCGGACAGGGTCGACTAATGAAAAACTGTTTTTT	CASSYRTGSTNEKLFF
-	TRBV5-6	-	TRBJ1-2	TGTGCCAGCAGCCGGAGACAGGTGACCTATGGCTACACCTTC	CASSRRQVTYGYTF
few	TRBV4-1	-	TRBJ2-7	TGCGCCAGCAGCCAATTTACCGGGACCTTTATCTACGAGCAGTACTTC	CASSQFTGTFIYEQYF
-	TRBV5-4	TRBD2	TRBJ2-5	TGTGCCAGCAGCTTGGCCGGTGGCGGGGGGTTACAAGAGACCCAGTACTTC	CASSLAGGGGLQETQYF
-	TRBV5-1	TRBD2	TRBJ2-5	TGCGCCAGCAGCTTGGGTAGCGGGAGGTCTGACGAGACCCAGTACTTC	CASSLGSGRSDETQYF
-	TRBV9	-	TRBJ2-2	TGTGCCAGCAGCGTAGTAGTCGGGGCACACACCGGGGAGCTGTTTTTT	CASSVVVGAHTGELFF
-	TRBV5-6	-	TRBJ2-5	TGTGCCAGCAGCGGGGGGTCAGAGACCCAGTACTTC	CASSGGSETQYF
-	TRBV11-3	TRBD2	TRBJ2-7	TGTGCCAGCAGCCCAGACTCGTTAGGGACTAGCGGGGTGGAGGAGCAGTACTTC	CASSPDSLGTSGVEEQYF
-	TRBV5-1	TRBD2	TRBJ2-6	TGCGCCAGCAGCATCGGACTAGCGGGGGACTCTGGGGCCAACGTCCTGACTTTC	CASSIGLAGDSGANVLTF
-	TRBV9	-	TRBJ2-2	TGTGCCAGCAGCGTAGCTTTGGCGAACACCGGGGAGCTGTTTTTT	CASSVALANTGELFF
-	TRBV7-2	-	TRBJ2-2	TGTGCCAGCAGCTTAGTCGGGGGAATAAACACCGGGGAGCTGTTTTTT	CASSLVGGINTGELFF